Given below is one T cell receptor beta chain in context. Antigen: not known. Naive T cells were sorted: CD4+CD8-CD45RO-CD45RA+ for CD4+, CD8+CD4-CD45RA+CD27bright for CD8+. CDR3 length equals 14 residues. Trimming cost V 5 bases and J 1 base, with 14 bases left between them. The germline V gene has CDR1 SQVTM and CDR2 ANQGSEA. The data stem from a study of healthy donors' naive CD4 and CD8 T cells. Overall study results and limits: Reportedly, most V and J gene segments showed naive CD4+ versus CD8+ bias.

TCR libraries were built from around 0.45 ug of total RNA by linear amplification. Authors' processing steps: Tens of thousands of TCR alpha transcripts were sequenced from 5 or 6 healthy donors. Via MiXCR, TCRdb re-called the reads, giving one row per CDR3 protein. Here the V and J calls rest on TCRdb's processing, not on the authors' analysis. The sample records around 180,000 distinct CDR3 sequences, over 60% being singletons. The sequence was collected from a pool of human donors in good health; the sample pools cells from several healthy donors. This chain links TRBV29-1 with TRBJ1-1; D is unclear. What was sequenced was naive CD4+ and CD8+ T cells sorted from blood, pooled from several donors. The CDR3: CSVHVLMGNTEAFF. CDR3 nucleotides: TGCAGCGTTCATGTTTTGATGGGGAACACTGAAGCTTTCTTT.